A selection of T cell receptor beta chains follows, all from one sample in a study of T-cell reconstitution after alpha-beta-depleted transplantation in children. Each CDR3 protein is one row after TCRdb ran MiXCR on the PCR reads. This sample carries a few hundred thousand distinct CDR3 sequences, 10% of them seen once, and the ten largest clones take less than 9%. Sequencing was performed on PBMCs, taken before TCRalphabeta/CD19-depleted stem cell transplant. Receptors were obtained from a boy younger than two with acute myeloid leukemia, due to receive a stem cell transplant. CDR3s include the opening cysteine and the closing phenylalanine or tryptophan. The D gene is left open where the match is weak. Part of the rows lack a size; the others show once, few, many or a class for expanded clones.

CASSSAGPTQETQYF,TGCGCCAGCAGCTCTGCGGGACCTACCCAAGAGACCCAGTACTTC,.,TRBV5-1,TRBJ2-5,many
CASSNYRGSYEQYF,TGTGCCAGCAGCAACTACAGGGGCTCCTACGAGCAGTACTTC,TRBD1,TRBV11-2,TRBJ2-7,few
CAISVWRGEGSEQFF,TGTGCCATCAGTGTCTGGCGGGGTGAAGGGAGTGAGCAGTTCTTC,.,TRBV10-3,TRBJ2-1,few
CASSPQDRGRRTGELFF,TGTGCCAGCAGCCCTCAGGACAGGGGGAGGCGCACCGGGGAGCTGTTTTTT,TRBD1,TRBV9,TRBJ2-2,many
CSVSTGGYTF,TGCAGCGTTTCCACGGGAGGCTACACCTTC,.,TRBV29-1,TRBJ1-2,.
CASSRDTFAYEQYF,TGTGCCAGCAGTAGGGACACCTTCGCCTACGAGCAGTACTTC,.,TRBV5-5,TRBJ2-7,many
CASSVWGRDTEAFF,TGTGCCAGCAGTGTCTGGGGAAGAGACACTGAAGCTTTCTTT,.,TRBV2,TRBJ1-1,many
CSAPGTSGVFYNEQFF,TGCAGTGCTCCCGGGACTAGCGGGGTTTTCTACAATGAGCAGTTCTTC,TRBD2,TRBV20-1,TRBJ2-1,few
CASSFGPGETQYF,TGCGCCAGCAGCTTCGGGCCCGGAGAGACCCAGTACTTC,.,TRBV5-1,TRBJ2-5,many
CASSYRTGDAGELFF,TGCGCCAGCAGTTATCGAACAGGGGATGCCGGGGAGCTGTTTTTT,TRBD1,TRBV5-1,TRBJ2-2,many
CASSLVLGANSPLHF,TGTGCCAGCAGTTTAGTGCTGGGGGCGAATTCACCCCTCCACTTT,.,TRBV28,TRBJ1-6,.
CASSQGLVETYEQFF,TGCGCCAGCAGCCAGGGACTAGTCGAGACATATGAGCAGTTCTTC,TRBD2,TRBV4-3,TRBJ2-1,many
CASSLLPGDQPQHF,TGCGCCAGCAGCCTTCTACCAGGGGATCAGCCCCAGCATTTT,.,TRBV5-1,TRBJ1-5,many
CSARELSGGLQETQYF,TGCAGTGCTAGAGAACTTAGCGGGGGGCTTCAAGAGACCCAGTACTTC,TRBD2,TRBV20-1,TRBJ2-5,few
CASSFSLAAYEQYF,TGTGCCAGCAGTTTTTCCCTAGCGGCCTACGAGCAGTACTTC,TRBD2,TRBV12-3/TRBV12-4,TRBJ2-7,many
CASRSGSWDNEQFF,TGTGCCAGCAGGTCGGGGTCCTGGGACAATGAGCAGTTCTTC,.,TRBV25-1,TRBJ2-1,.
CASRLAGAETQYF,TGTGCCAGCAGGCTAGCGGGGGCAGAGACCCAGTACTTC,TRBD2,TRBV11-2,TRBJ2-5,many
CASSLGPQAFF,TGTGCCAGCAGTTTGGGACCCCAAGCTTTCTTT,.,TRBV12-3/TRBV12-4,TRBJ1-1,few
CASSHIGADTQYF,TGTGCCAGCAGCCATATCGGTGCAGATACGCAGTATTTT,.,TRBV7-9,TRBJ2-3,few
CSFGGGVAGGPLPTDTQYF,TGCAGCTTTGGTGGGGGGGTGGCGGGAGGGCCCCTTCCCACAGATACGCAGTATTTT,TRBD2,TRBV29-1,TRBJ2-3,many
CASLPGQGRGYEQYF,TGTGCCAGCCTTCCAGGGCAGGGGAGGGGCTACGAGCAGTACTTC,.,TRBV28,TRBJ2-7,many
CASSQGGLASEAFF,TGTGCCAGCAGCCAGGGAGGGTTGGCCTCCGAAGCTTTCTTT,.,TRBV4-2,TRBJ1-1,many
CASSHRGSGELFF,TGTGCCAGTAGTCACAGGGGGTCCGGGGAGCTGTTTTTT,TRBD1,TRBV19,TRBJ2-2,.
CASSLKPAETQYF,TGTGCCAGCAGTTTAAAGCCGGCGGAGACCCAGTACTTC,.,TRBV28,TRBJ2-5,many
CASSLDRSNPEREQYF,TGTGCCAGCAGCTTAGATCGGAGTAACCCCGAACGAGAGCAGTACTTC,.,TRBV11-2,TRBJ2-7,many
CASSIGRAAEAFF,TGTGCCAGTAGTATAGGAAGGGCGGCTGAAGCTTTCTTT,.,TRBV19,TRBJ1-1,.
CASSLNGQLSYEQYF,TGTGCCAGCAGCTTGAACGGACAGCTCTCCTACGAGCAGTACTTC,.,TRBV5-6,TRBJ2-7,many
CASSLVLAGVGQETQYF,TGCGCCAGCAGCTTGGTTCTAGCGGGAGTTGGCCAAGAGACCCAGTACTTC,TRBD2,TRBV5-1,TRBJ2-5,many
CASSATSGRAVETQYF,TGTGCCAGCAGCGCAACTAGCGGGAGGGCCGTGGAGACCCAGTACTTC,TRBD2,TRBV9,TRBJ2-5,few
CASSPTGATLGTIYF,TGTGCCAGCAGTCCTACAGGGGCGACACTCGGCACCATATATTTT,TRBD1,TRBV12-3/TRBV12-4,TRBJ1-3,many
CASSLIEGLRDTGELFF,TGTGCCAGCAGTTTAATTGAGGGGTTGAGGGACACCGGGGAGCTGTTTTTT,.,TRBV28,TRBJ2-2,many
CASSVDLGFQETQYF,TGTGCCAGCAGCGTAGACTTGGGGTTTCAAGAGACCCAGTACTTC,.,TRBV9,TRBJ2-5,many
CSASLRQASNYGYTF,TGCAGTGCCTCGCTTCGACAGGCCTCTAACTATGGCTACACCTTC,.,TRBV20-1,TRBJ1-2,many
CASSRTGDNTGVLFF,TGTGCCAGCAGCCGGACAGGGGATAACACCGGGGTGCTGTTTTTT,TRBD1,TRBV13,TRBJ2-2,many
CASSFSVRSYNEQFF,TGTGCCAGCAGCTTTAGCGTTCGCTCCTACAATGAGCAGTTCTTC,.,TRBV7-3,TRBJ2-1,.
CASTIHPSYEQYF,TGTGCCAGCACCATACACCCGTCCTACGAGCAGTACTTC,.,TRBV12-3/TRBV12-4,TRBJ2-7,many
CASSLARMVVETQYF,TGTGCCAGCAGCTTAGCGAGGATGGTGGTAGAGACCCAGTACTTC,.,TRBV7-9,TRBJ2-5,many